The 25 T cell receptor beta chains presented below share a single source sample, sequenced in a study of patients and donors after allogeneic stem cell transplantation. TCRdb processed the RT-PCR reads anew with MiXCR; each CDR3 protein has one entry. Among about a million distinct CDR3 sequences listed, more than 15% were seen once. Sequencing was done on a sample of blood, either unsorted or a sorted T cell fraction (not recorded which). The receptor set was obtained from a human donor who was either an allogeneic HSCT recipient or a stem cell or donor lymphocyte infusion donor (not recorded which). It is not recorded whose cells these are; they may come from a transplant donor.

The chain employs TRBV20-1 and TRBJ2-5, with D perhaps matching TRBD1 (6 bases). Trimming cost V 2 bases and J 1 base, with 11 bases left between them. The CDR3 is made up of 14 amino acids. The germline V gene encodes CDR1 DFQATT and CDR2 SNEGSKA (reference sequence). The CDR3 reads CSARSGDFQETQYF. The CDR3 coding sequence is TGCAGTGCTAGATCAGGGGATTTCCAAGAGACCCAGTACTTC.

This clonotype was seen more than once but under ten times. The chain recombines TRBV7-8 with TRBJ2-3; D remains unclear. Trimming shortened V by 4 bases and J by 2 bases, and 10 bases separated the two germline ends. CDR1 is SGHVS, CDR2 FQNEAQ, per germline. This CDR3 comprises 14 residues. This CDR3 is CASSSLGHTDTQYF. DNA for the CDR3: TGTGCCAGCAGCTCCCTTGGGCACACAGATACGCAGTATTTT.

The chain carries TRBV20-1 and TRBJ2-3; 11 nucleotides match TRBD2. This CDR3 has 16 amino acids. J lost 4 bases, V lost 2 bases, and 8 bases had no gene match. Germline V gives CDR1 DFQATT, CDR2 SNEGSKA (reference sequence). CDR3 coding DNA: TGCAGTGCTAGAAGACTAGCGGGGCGTTACTCAGATACGCAGTATTTT. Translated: CSARRLAGRYSDTQYF.

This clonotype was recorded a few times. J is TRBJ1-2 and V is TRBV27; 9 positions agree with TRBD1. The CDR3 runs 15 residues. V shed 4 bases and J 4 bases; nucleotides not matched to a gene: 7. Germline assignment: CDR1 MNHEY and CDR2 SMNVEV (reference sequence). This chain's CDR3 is CASSSLGTGLYGYTF. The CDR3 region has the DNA TGTGCCAGCAGTTCCCTTGGGACAGGGCTCTATGGCTACACCTTC.

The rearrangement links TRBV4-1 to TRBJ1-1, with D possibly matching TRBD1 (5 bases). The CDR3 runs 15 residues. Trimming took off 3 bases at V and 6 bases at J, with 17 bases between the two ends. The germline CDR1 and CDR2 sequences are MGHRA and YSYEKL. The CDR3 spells CASSQMGEGGAEAFF. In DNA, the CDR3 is TGCGCCAGCAGCCAGATGGGGGAGGGTGGCGCTGAAGCTTTCTTT.

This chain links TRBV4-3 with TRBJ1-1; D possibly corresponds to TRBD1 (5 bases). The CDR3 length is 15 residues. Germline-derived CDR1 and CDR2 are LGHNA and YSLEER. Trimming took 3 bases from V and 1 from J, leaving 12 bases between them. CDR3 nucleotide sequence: TGCGCCAGCAGCCACTTTCAGGGACCGAACACTGAAGCTTTCTTT. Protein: CASSHFQGPNTEAFF.

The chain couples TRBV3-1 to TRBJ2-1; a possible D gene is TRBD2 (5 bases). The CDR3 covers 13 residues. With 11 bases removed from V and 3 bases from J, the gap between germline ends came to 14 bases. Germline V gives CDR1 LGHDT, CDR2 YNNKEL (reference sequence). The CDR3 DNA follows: TGTGCCCTTAAGACTAACTACTACAATGAGCAGTTCTTC. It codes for CALKTNYYNEQFF.

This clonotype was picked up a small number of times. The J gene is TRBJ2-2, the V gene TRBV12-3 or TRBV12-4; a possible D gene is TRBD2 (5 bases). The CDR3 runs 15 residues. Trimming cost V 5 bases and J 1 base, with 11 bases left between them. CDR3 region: CASSHGRENTGELFF. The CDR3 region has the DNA TGTGCCAGCAGTCATGGGAGAGAGAACACCGGGGAGCTGTTTTTT.

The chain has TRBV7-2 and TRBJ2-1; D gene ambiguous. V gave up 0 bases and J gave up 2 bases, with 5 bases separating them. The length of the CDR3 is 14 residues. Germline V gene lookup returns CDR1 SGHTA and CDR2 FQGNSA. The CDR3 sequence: CASSLAATYNEQFF. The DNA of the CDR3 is TGTGCCAGCAGCTTAGCCGCTACCTACAATGAGCAGTTCTTC.

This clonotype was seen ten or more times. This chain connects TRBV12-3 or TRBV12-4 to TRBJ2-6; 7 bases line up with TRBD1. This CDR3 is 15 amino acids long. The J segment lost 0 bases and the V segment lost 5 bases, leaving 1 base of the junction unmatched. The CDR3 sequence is CASSPGGSGANVLTF. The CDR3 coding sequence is TGTGCCAGCAGTCCAGGGGGCTCTGGGGCCAACGTCCTGACTTTC.

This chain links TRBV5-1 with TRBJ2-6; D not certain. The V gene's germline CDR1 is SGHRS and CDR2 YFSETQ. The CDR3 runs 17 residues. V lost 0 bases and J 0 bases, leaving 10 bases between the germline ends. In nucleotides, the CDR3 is TGCGCCAGCAGCTTGGCGAGCCCCCGCTCTGGGGCCAACGTCCTGACTTTC. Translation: CASSLASPRSGANVLTF.

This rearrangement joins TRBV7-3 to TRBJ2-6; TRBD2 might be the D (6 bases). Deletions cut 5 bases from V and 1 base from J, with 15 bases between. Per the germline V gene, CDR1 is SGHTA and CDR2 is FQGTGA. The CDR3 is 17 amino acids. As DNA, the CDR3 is TGTGCCAGCAGCCCCCGGGACTTCCCTTCTGGGGCCAACGTCCTGACTTTC. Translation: CASSPRDFPSGANVLTF.

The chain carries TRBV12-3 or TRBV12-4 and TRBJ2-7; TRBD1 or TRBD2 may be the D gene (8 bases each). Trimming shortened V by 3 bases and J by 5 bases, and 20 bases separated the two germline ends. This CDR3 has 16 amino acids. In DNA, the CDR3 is TGTGCCAGCAGTTTCAGGGGGCGGGGGGCCCTTGACGAGCAGTACTTC. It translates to CASSFRGRGALDEQYF.

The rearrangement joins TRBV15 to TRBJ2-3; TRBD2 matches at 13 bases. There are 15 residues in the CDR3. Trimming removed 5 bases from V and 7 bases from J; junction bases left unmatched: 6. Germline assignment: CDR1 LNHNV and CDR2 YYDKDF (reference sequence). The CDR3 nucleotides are TGTGCCACCAGCCCCCCGGGACTAGCGGGGAATACGCAGTATTTT. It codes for CATSPPGLAGNTQYF.

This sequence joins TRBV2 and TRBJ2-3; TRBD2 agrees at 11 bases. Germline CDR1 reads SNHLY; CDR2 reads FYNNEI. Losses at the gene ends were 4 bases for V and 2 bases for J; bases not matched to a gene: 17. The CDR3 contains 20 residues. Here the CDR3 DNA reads TGTGCCAGCAGTGGATTCCACCTTGCCGGGACTAGCGGACACACAGATACGCAGTATTTT. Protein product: CASSGFHLAGTSGHTDTQYF.

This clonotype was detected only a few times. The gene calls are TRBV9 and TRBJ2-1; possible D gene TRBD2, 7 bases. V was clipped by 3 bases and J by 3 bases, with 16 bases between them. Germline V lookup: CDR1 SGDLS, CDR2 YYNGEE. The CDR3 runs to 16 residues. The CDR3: CASSGGGANLYNEQFF. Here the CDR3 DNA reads TGTGCCAGCAGCGGAGGGGGGGCAAACCTCTACAATGAGCAGTTCTTC.

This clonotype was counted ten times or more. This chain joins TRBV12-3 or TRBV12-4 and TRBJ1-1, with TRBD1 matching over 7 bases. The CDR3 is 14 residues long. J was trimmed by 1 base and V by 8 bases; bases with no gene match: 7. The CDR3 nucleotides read TGTGCCAGCCATTGGGGACAGACGAACACTGAAGCTTTCTTT. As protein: CASHWGQTNTEAFF.

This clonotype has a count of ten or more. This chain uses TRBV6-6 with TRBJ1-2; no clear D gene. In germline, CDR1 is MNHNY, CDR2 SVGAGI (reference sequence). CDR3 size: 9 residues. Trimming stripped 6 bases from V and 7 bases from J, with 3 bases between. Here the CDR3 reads CASSPGYTF. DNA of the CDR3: TGTGCCAGCAGCCCTGGCTACACCTTC.

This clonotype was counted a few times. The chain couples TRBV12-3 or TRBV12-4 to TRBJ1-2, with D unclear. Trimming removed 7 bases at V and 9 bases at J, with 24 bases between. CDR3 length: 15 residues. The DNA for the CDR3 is TGTGCCAGCACCACGAGTCCGACTGGCCTTTCACGCTACACCTTC. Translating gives CASTTSPTGLSRYTF.

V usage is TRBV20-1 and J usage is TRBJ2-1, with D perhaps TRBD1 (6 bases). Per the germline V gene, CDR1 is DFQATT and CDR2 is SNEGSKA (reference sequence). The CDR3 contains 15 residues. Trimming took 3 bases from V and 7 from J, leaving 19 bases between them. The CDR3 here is CSASSGTKTFNEQFF. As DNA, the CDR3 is TGCAGTGCTAGCTCCGGGACAAAGACTTTTAATGAGCAGTTCTTC.

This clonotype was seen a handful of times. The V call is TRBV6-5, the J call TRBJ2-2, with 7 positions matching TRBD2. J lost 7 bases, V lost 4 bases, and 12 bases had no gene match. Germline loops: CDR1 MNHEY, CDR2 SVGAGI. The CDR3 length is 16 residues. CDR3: CASSSLARGLRGELFF. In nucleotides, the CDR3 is TGTGCCAGCAGTTCACTAGCGAGGGGACTCCGCGGGGAGCTGTTTTTT.

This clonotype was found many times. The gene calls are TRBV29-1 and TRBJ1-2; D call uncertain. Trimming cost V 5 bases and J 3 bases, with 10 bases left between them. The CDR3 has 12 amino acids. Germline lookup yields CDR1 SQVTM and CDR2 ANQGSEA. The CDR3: CSVSPGDYGYTF. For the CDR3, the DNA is TGCAGCGTTTCCCCTGGTGACTATGGCTACACCTTC.

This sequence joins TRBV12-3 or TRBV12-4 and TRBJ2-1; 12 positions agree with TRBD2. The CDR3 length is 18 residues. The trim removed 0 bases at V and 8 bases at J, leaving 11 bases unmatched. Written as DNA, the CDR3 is TGTGCCAGCAGTTTAGCGCTTCCTAGCGGGGGGGCAGGCGATGAGCAGTTCTTC. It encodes CASSLALPSGGAGDEQFF.

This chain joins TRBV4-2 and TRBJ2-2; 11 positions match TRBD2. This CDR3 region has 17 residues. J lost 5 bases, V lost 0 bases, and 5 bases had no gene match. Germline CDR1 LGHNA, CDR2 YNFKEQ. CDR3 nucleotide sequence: TGTGCCAGCAGCCAAGATCTAGCGGGAGGACAAACCGGGGAGCTGTTTTTT. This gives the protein CASSQDLAGGQTGELFF.

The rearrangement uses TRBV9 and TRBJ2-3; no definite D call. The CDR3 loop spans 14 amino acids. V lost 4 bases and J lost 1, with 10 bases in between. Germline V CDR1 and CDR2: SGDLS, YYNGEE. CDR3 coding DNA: TGTGCCAGCAGCTCCTCCTCGGGCACAGATACGCAGTATTTT. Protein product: CASSSSSGTDTQYF.